The 20 T cell receptor beta chains below come from one sample, sequenced in a study of OX40 agonist ivuxolimab in advanced cancers. Sequencing was performed with immunoSEQ multiplex PCR; in TCRdb, only in-frame clones are kept and a portion is missing. The sample includes tens of thousands of clones, about 85% of them seen just once. The source was CD4+ or CD8+ T cells sorted from blood, collected in a trial of the OX40 agonist ivuxolimab. The receptors come from an adult with an advanced solid tumor such as melanoma, head and neck, liver or kidney cancer.

The V call is TRBV28, the J call TRBJ1-5, with D perhaps TRBD1 (6 bases). Trimming shortened V by 7 bases and J by 7 bases, and 14 bases separated the two germline ends. Germline loops: CDR1 MDHEN, CDR2 SYDVKM. The CDR3 covers 13 residues. For the CDR3, the DNA is TGTGCCAGCACTAGAGGGGGGAGACAGCCCCAGCATTTT. Protein: CASTRGGRQPQHF.

The chain recombines TRBV5-1 with TRBJ2-1, with D perhaps TRBD2 (5 bases). The ends were cut back, 2 bases at V and 8 bases at J, with 8 bases in the middle. The CDR3 contains 12 residues. The germline V gene has CDR1 SGHRS and CDR2 YFSETQ. The CDR3, as DNA: TGCGCCAGCAGCTTCACTAGTGATGAGCAGTTCTTC. As protein: CASSFTSDEQFF.

This clone was recorded a few times. The rearrangement joins TRBV9 to TRBJ1-1; a weak D match, TRBD1 (6 bases). The CDR3 has 13 residues. The germline V and J ends were trimmed by 4 bases and 1 base, with 8 bases remaining between them. Germline V gene data show CDR1 as SGDLS and CDR2 as YYNGEE. CDR3 in amino acids: CASSQQGNTEAFF. In nucleotides, the CDR3 is TGTGCCAGCAGCCAACAGGGGAACACTGAAGCTTTCTTT.

J is TRBJ2-1 and V is TRBV2; unclear D gene. Trimming took 8 bases from V and 2 from J, leaving 16 bases between them. This CDR3 has 15 residues. Germline V CDR1 and CDR2: SNHLY, FYNNEI. The CDR3 nucleotides read TGTGCCAGCGGCAAAGGGATGGCGACCTACAATGAGCAGTTCTTC. Its translation is CASGKGMATYNEQFF.

This clone occurred a few times. The genes are TRBV30 and TRBJ2-7; 7 bases are a match to TRBD2. CDR3 size: 15 residues. Germline V gene sequence: CDR1 GTSNPN, CDR2 SVGIG (reference sequence). V lost 1 base and J lost 2; bases outside the gene matches: 8. The CDR3 here is CAWSENRGRAYEQYF. The CDR3 DNA sequence: TGTGCCTGGAGTGAAAACCGCGGGAGAGCCTACGAGCAGTACTTC.

The chain links TRBV18 to TRBJ2-5, with D possibly TRBD1 on 5 matching bases. Germline CDR1 reads KGHSH; CDR2 reads LQKENI. The CDR3 has 13 residues. The V end lost 6 bases, the J end lost 2 bases, and 10 bases lay between the germline ends. CDR3 sequence reads: CASSKDIQETQYF. The CDR3, as DNA: TGTGCCAGCTCCAAGGACATACAAGAGACCCAGTACTTC.

The genes are TRBV19 and TRBJ2-3, with D perhaps matching TRBD1 (6 bases). The CDR3 length is 14 residues. Germline CDR1 is LNHDA and CDR2 is SQIVND (reference sequence). V was cut by 6 bases and J by 2 bases, with 12 bases left in between. CDR3 in amino acids: CASSIRDNTDTQYF. The CDR3 DNA sequence: TGTGCCAGTAGCATCCGGGACAACACAGATACGCAGTATTTT.

The chain joins TRBV7-2 to TRBJ1-3; the D is unclear. Trimming left V 2 bases short and J 2 bases short, with 7 bases between. The CDR3 has 14 amino acids. Looked up from germline, CDR1 is SGHTA and CDR2 is FQGNSA. The CDR3 reads CASSLNTAGNTIYF. In DNA, the CDR3 is TGTGCCAGCAGCTTAAATACAGCTGGAAACACCATATATTTT.

This clone has a single count. This sequence joins TRBV5-1 and TRBJ2-3; D remains ambiguous. CDR1 is SGHRS and CDR2 is YFSETQ in the germline V gene. There are 12 residues in the CDR3. Between the trimmed V and J ends, which lost 4 bases and 6 bases, there was a span of 9 bases. The CDR3 DNA reads TGCGCCAGCAGCGCGAGTTGGGATACGCAGTATTTT. Amino acid sequence: CASSASWDTQYF.

The chain joins TRBV5-4 to TRBJ2-7; TRBD2 matches at 10 bases. V lost 2 bases and J lost 2; bases outside the gene matches: 4. This CDR3 contains 15 residues. Germline CDR1 and CDR2: SGHNT and YYREEE (reference sequence). In nucleotides, the CDR3 is TGTGCCAGCAGCTTTGGCCTAGCGGGAGCCTACGAGCAGTACTTC. Translated: CASSFGLAGAYEQYF.

The V gene is TRBV7-2, the J gene TRBJ1-1; TRBD1 aligns across 7 bases. The germline V gene has CDR1 SGHTA and CDR2 FQGNSA. This CDR3 comprises 13 residues. The V segment lost 3 bases and the J segment 4 bases; nucleotides outside the gene matches: 2. CDR3 residues: CASSFKGATEAFF. CDR3 in DNA: TGTGCCAGCAGCTTTAAGGGGGCCACTGAAGCTTTCTTT.

This chain connects TRBV4-1 to TRBJ2-5, with D perhaps being TRBD1 or TRBD2 (5 bases each). This CDR3 is built from 14 residues. Deletions cut 4 bases from V and 3 bases from J, with 12 bases between. Germline CDR1 reads MGHRA; CDR2 reads YSYEKL. The CDR3 is CASSPTGTKETQYF. Here the CDR3 DNA reads TGCGCCAGCAGCCCTACCGGGACCAAAGAGACCCAGTACTTC.

This chain links TRBV11-2 with TRBJ2-3; 10 bases are a match to TRBD2. CDR3 length equals 17 residues. Germline V gene sequence: CDR1 SGHAT, CDR2 FQNNGV. J gave up 0 bases and V 5 bases, and 8 bases lay outside the gene matches. CDR3 in amino acids: CASSVSKRGGSTDTQYF. CDR3 coding DNA: TGTGCCAGCAGCGTATCGAAGCGGGGGGGCAGCACAGATACGCAGTATTTT.

The rearrangement uses TRBV6-1 and TRBJ2-7; a possible D gene is TRBD1 (6 bases). The V gene lost 2 bases and the J gene lost 8 bases, with 16 bases spanning the gap. The CDR3 consists of 14 residues. Germline CDR1 MNHNS, CDR2 SASEGT. CDR3 region: CASSESGVPLKQYF. The CDR3 nucleotides read TGTGCCAGCAGTGAATCAGGGGTCCCCCTGAAGCAGTACTTC.

This rearrangement joins TRBV11-3 to TRBJ2-7, with 9 bases fitting TRBD2. CDR1 SGHNT and CDR2 YENEEA come from the germline V gene. The CDR3 is 17 amino acids. Trimming at V came to 2 bases and at J to 2 bases, leaving 10 bases not matched to a gene. The CDR3 coding sequence is TGTGCCAGCAGCTTAATCCCGGGACTAGCAACGACCTACGAGCAGTACTTC. Translated: CASSLIPGLATTYEQYF.

The chain has TRBV28 and TRBJ2-7; D ambiguous. Trimming took 5 bases from V and 4 from J, leaving 6 bases between them. The CDR3 covers 11 residues. Germline V gene sequence: CDR1 MDHEN, CDR2 SYDVKM. The CDR3 sequence: CASSLRYEQYF. The CDR3, as DNA: TGTGCCAGCAGTCTAAGGTACGAGCAGTACTTC.

V gene TRBV5-6 combines with J gene TRBJ1-1, with 9 bases identical to TRBD1. Germline loops: CDR1 SGHDT, CDR2 YYEEEE. J was trimmed by 5 bases and V by 3 bases; bases with no gene match: 5. This CDR3 has 14 residues. CDR3 DNA sequence: TGTGCCAGCAGCTCCGGGACAGGGAGGACTGAAGCTTTCTTT. It encodes CASSSGTGRTEAFF.

This clone showed up just once. This chain uses TRBV5-1 with TRBJ2-1; 8 bases align to TRBD2. Germline CDR1 is SGHRS and CDR2 is YFSETQ. The CDR3 has 15 residues. V lost 4 bases to trimming and J lost 10 bases; unmatched junction nucleotides: 13. CDR3 sequence: CASSQGQREMGEQFF. The CDR3, as DNA: TGCGCCAGCAGCCAAGGCCAGCGGGAGATGGGGGAGCAGTTCTTC.

V is TRBV19 and J is TRBJ1-5, with D perhaps TRBD1 (5 bases). Germline values: CDR1 LNHDA, CDR2 SQIVND (reference sequence). V lost 6 bases and J lost 7, with 19 bases in between. The CDR3 runs 15 residues. The CDR3 region has the DNA TGTGCCAGTAGGACCCGGGACCCCCAAAACCAGCCCCAGCATTTT. As protein: CASRTRDPQNQPQHF.

The J gene is TRBJ1-5, the V gene TRBV5-5; maybe TRBD1 (6 bases). The CDR3 contains 17 residues. Deletions cut 0 bases from V and 3 bases from J, with 16 bases between. Germline lookup yields CDR1 SGHKS and CDR2 YYEKEE (reference sequence). The CDR3 coding sequence is TGTGCCAGCAGCTTGGCCGGTGGTCAGGGGCTCAATCAGCCCCAGCATTTT. Translation: CASSLAGGQGLNQPQHF.